These T cell receptor beta chains were read from a single sample in a study of post-analysis software for immune sequencing data. In TCRdb, the PCR reads were re-called with MiXCR into one record per CDR3 protein. The table records about 770,000 distinct CDR3 sequences, just over 45% of them present only once. The sample consisted of blood. These receptors originate from a girl aged 5-17 years with multiple sclerosis. Both conserved end residues are part of each CDR3. D genes are given only for firm matches. Size is stated for part of the rows, as once, few or many counts, or as a class when the clone is expanded.

cdr3_nt: TGCAGCGTCCCGAGTCCCACTGAAGCTTTCTTT; cdr3_aa: CSVPSPTEAFF; v_call: TRBV29-1; cdr3_length: 11; j_call: TRBJ1-1; d_call: NA; clone_size: few
cdr3_nt: TGTGCCAGTACGACAGGGTCAAGCTCCTACGAGCAGTACTTC; cdr3_aa: CASTTGSSSYEQYF; v_call: TRBV7-9; cdr3_length: 14; j_call: TRBJ2-7; d_call: TRBD1; clone_size: NA
cdr3_nt: TGTGCCAGCAGCTTAACAGGGAGCGGGACCTACAATGAGCAGTTCTTC; cdr3_aa: CASSLTGSGTYNEQFF; v_call: TRBV6-5; cdr3_length: 16; j_call: TRBJ2-1; d_call: NA; clone_size: NA
cdr3_nt: TGCAGTGCTAGATTTAGCGGGAGGTTATCCTACAATGAGCAGTTCTTC; cdr3_aa: CSARFSGRLSYNEQFF; v_call: TRBV20-1; cdr3_length: 16; j_call: TRBJ2-1; d_call: TRBD2; clone_size: NA
cdr3_nt: TGTGCCAGCAGTTACAGGGGGCACACTGAAGCTTTCTTT; cdr3_aa: CASSYRGHTEAFF; v_call: TRBV6-5; cdr3_length: 13; j_call: TRBJ1-1; d_call: TRBD1; clone_size: NA
cdr3_nt: TGTGCCACCAGCCAAGGGGGTTTCAATGAAAAACTGTTTTTT; cdr3_aa: CATSQGGFNEKLFF; v_call: TRBV15; cdr3_length: 14; j_call: TRBJ1-4; d_call: NA; clone_size: NA
cdr3_nt: TGCGCCAGCAGCTCGGGACTAGCGGGAGTTTTTGGGGAGACCCAGTACTTC; cdr3_aa: CASSSGLAGVFGETQYF; v_call: TRBV5-1; cdr3_length: 17; j_call: TRBJ2-5; d_call: TRBD2; clone_size: NA
cdr3_nt: TGTGCCAGCAGTGAATCAGGGCCCAGGAAGCAGTTCTTC; cdr3_aa: CASSESGPRKQFF; v_call: TRBV6-5; cdr3_length: 13; j_call: TRBJ2-1; d_call: NA; clone_size: few
cdr3_nt: TGTGCCAGCAGCCCATTACGGCGAGGAAGGGGGAACACTGAAGCTTTCTTT; cdr3_aa: CASSPLRRGRGNTEAFF; v_call: TRBV14; cdr3_length: 17; j_call: TRBJ1-1; d_call: NA; clone_size: NA
cdr3_nt: TGCAGTGCTAGAGATCCTGCGGGAGAGGAAGAGACCCAGTACTTC; cdr3_aa: CSARDPAGEEETQYF; v_call: TRBV20-1; cdr3_length: 15; j_call: TRBJ2-5; d_call: TRBD2; clone_size: NA
cdr3_nt: TGCAGTGCTAGCCCGGGACTAGCGGAAAACTACGAGCAGTACTTC; cdr3_aa: CSASPGLAENYEQYF; v_call: TRBV20-1; cdr3_length: 15; j_call: TRBJ2-7; d_call: TRBD2; clone_size: few
cdr3_nt: TGTGCCAGCAGCCCCTCAGGACTAGCGGGCGAAACCGGGGAGCTGTTTTTT; cdr3_aa: CASSPSGLAGETGELFF; v_call: TRBV7-8; cdr3_length: 17; j_call: TRBJ2-2; d_call: TRBD2; clone_size: NA
cdr3_nt: TGCAGTGCTAGAGCGTCGGTTTTCGGACGGCAGAACACTGAAGCTTTCTTT; cdr3_aa: CSARASVFGRQNTEAFF; v_call: TRBV20-1; cdr3_length: 17; j_call: TRBJ1-1; d_call: NA; clone_size: few
cdr3_nt: TGTGCCACCAGCAGAGATGCAGGGTCAGATACGCAGTATTTT; cdr3_aa: CATSRDAGSDTQYF; v_call: TRBV15; cdr3_length: 14; j_call: TRBJ2-3; d_call: NA; clone_size: NA
cdr3_nt: TGTGCCAGCAGGGGTCCTTATGGCTACACCTTC; cdr3_aa: CASRGPYGYTF; v_call: TRBV6-5; cdr3_length: 11; j_call: TRBJ1-2; d_call: NA; clone_size: NA
cdr3_nt: TGTGCCAGCAGGCGGACCCCCTCGTCTGTCGGGGACTATGGCTACACCTTC; cdr3_aa: CASRRTPSSVGDYGYTF; v_call: TRBV12-3/TRBV12-4; cdr3_length: 17; j_call: TRBJ1-2; d_call: NA; clone_size: few
cdr3_nt: TGTGCCATCAGCGGGACCCTCAAACCGGCAGATACGCAGTATTTT; cdr3_aa: CAISGTLKPADTQYF; v_call: TRBV10-3; cdr3_length: 15; j_call: TRBJ2-3; d_call: NA; clone_size: few
cdr3_nt: TGTGCCAGCAGTTCCAACAGGGTTCTAGCCAAAAACATTCAGTACTTC; cdr3_aa: CASSSNRVLAKNIQYF; v_call: TRBV27; cdr3_length: 16; j_call: TRBJ2-4; d_call: NA; clone_size: NA
cdr3_nt: TGTGCCAGCAGCCTAACTCAAGCGGGGTACAATGAGCAGTTCTTC; cdr3_aa: CASSLTQAGYNEQFF; v_call: TRBV11-2; cdr3_length: 15; j_call: TRBJ2-1; d_call: TRBD2; clone_size: NA
cdr3_nt: TGTGCTAGCAGCTTATATAAGGCTAGCAGAATCACAGATACGCAGTATTTT; cdr3_aa: CASSLYKASRITDTQYF; v_call: TRBV7-6; cdr3_length: 17; j_call: TRBJ2-3; d_call: NA; clone_size: NA
cdr3_nt: TGTGCCAGCAGTCATCCGAGGTTTCGGGAAAAAAACATTCAGTACTTC; cdr3_aa: CASSHPRFREKNIQYF; v_call: TRBV12-3/TRBV12-4; cdr3_length: 16; j_call: TRBJ2-4; d_call: NA; clone_size: NA
cdr3_nt: TGTGCCAGCACGCAAATAGCGGGAGGGGGTCTAGATACGCAGTATTTT; cdr3_aa: CASTQIAGGGLDTQYF; v_call: TRBV2; cdr3_length: 16; j_call: TRBJ2-3; d_call: TRBD2; clone_size: many
cdr3_nt: TGTGCCAGCAGTTGGGGACAAAGTCTGTCACCCCTCCACTTT; cdr3_aa: CASSWGQSLSPLHF; v_call: TRBV6-6; cdr3_length: 14; j_call: TRBJ1-6; d_call: NA; clone_size: few
cdr3_nt: TGTGCCAGCAGTTACTCGATCCTAGCGGGCGAGCAGTACTTC; cdr3_aa: CASSYSILAGEQYF; v_call: TRBV6-5; cdr3_length: 14; j_call: TRBJ2-7; d_call: TRBD2; clone_size: NA
cdr3_nt: TGTGCCAGCAGTTACTCGAGCGGGAGGACCCAAGAGACCCAGTACTTC; cdr3_aa: CASSYSSGRTQETQYF; v_call: TRBV6-5; cdr3_length: 16; j_call: TRBJ2-5; d_call: TRBD2; clone_size: many
cdr3_nt: TGTGCCAGCAGCGTAGATGGCGGGAGCTCCTACAATGAGCAGTTCTTC; cdr3_aa: CASSVDGGSSYNEQFF; v_call: TRBV9; cdr3_length: 16; j_call: TRBJ2-1; d_call: TRBD2; clone_size: NA
cdr3_nt: TGTGCCAGCAGCGTAGCCCGGGAGGGTCGGTACACAGATACGCAGTATTTT; cdr3_aa: CASSVAREGRYTDTQYF; v_call: TRBV9; cdr3_length: 17; j_call: TRBJ2-3; d_call: TRBD2; clone_size: NA
cdr3_nt: TGCAGTGCCTACTTACTACAGGGAATGGAGACCCAGTACTTC; cdr3_aa: CSAYLLQGMETQYF; v_call: TRBV20-1; cdr3_length: 14; j_call: TRBJ2-5; d_call: NA; clone_size: NA
cdr3_nt: TGTGCCACCAGTGAGGGGTCCGGCAATCAGCCCCAGCATTTT; cdr3_aa: CATSEGSGNQPQHF; v_call: TRBV6-5; cdr3_length: 14; j_call: TRBJ1-5; d_call: NA; clone_size: NA
cdr3_nt: TGTGCCAGCAGACCCGGACTAGCGGGAGGGCCGCAGTACTTC; cdr3_aa: CASRPGLAGGPQYF; v_call: TRBV2; cdr3_length: 14; j_call: TRBJ2-7; d_call: TRBD2; clone_size: few
cdr3_nt: TGTGCCAGCAGCGTGGGGACAGGGGATCAGCCCCAGCATTTT; cdr3_aa: CASSVGTGDQPQHF; v_call: TRBV9; cdr3_length: 14; j_call: TRBJ1-5; d_call: TRBD1; clone_size: NA
cdr3_nt: TGTGCCAGCAGCCTTTCGCGTGGGGTGGGGAACACTGAAGCTTTCTTT; cdr3_aa: CASSLSRGVGNTEAFF; v_call: TRBV7-9; cdr3_length: 16; j_call: TRBJ1-1; d_call: NA; clone_size: NA
cdr3_nt: TGTGCCAGCAGCTTGGTGGGACTAGCGGGAGGGGGACAAGAGACCCAGTACTTC; cdr3_aa: CASSLVGLAGGGQETQYF; v_call: TRBV5-6; cdr3_length: 18; j_call: TRBJ2-5; d_call: TRBD2; clone_size: few
cdr3_nt: TGTGCCAGCAGTTACAGTTCGACGGGTGAAAAACTGTTTTTT; cdr3_aa: CASSYSSTGEKLFF; v_call: TRBV6-5; cdr3_length: 14; j_call: TRBJ1-4; d_call: NA; clone_size: NA
cdr3_nt: TGCAGTGCTAGAGCCCCGCCGGGACAGGGGGCGGATGGCTACACCTTC; cdr3_aa: CSARAPPGQGADGYTF; v_call: TRBV20-1; cdr3_length: 16; j_call: TRBJ1-2; d_call: TRBD1; clone_size: few
cdr3_nt: TGTGCCACCAGTGATCCACTAGACAGGGCGGGAAAACTGTTTTTT; cdr3_aa: CATSDPLDRAGKLFF; v_call: TRBV24-1; cdr3_length: 15; j_call: TRBJ1-4; d_call: TRBD1; clone_size: NA
cdr3_nt: TGTGCTAGTGGGGCCGCCGGAGGGTACGATGAGCAGTTCTTC; cdr3_aa: CASGAAGGYDEQFF; v_call: TRBV12-5; cdr3_length: 14; j_call: TRBJ2-1; d_call: NA; clone_size: NA
cdr3_nt: TGTGCCATCAGGGAGTCGGGACAGCCCTACGAGCAGTACTTC; cdr3_aa: CAIRESGQPYEQYF; v_call: TRBV10-3; cdr3_length: 14; j_call: TRBJ2-7; d_call: TRBD1; clone_size: NA
cdr3_nt: TGTGCCAGCAGCTACAACCCTCCGGGACAGGGGAATCAGCCCCAGCATTTT; cdr3_aa: CASSYNPPGQGNQPQHF; v_call: TRBV7-9; cdr3_length: 17; j_call: TRBJ1-5; d_call: TRBD1; clone_size: NA
cdr3_nt: TGCGCCAGCAGCTTGGGGGACCCAGCTAACTATGGCTACACCTTC; cdr3_aa: CASSLGDPANYGYTF; v_call: TRBV5-1; cdr3_length: 15; j_call: TRBJ1-2; d_call: NA; clone_size: NA
cdr3_nt: TGTGCCAGCAGTTTTTTGACAGGCTCGGGTAATGCAGATACGCAGTATTTT; cdr3_aa: CASSFLTGSGNADTQYF; v_call: TRBV27; cdr3_length: 17; j_call: TRBJ2-3; d_call: NA; clone_size: NA
cdr3_nt: TGCAGCGTTAGGGAACTAGCGGCCTCCTACAATGAGCAGTTCTTC; cdr3_aa: CSVRELAASYNEQFF; v_call: TRBV29-1; cdr3_length: 15; j_call: TRBJ2-1; d_call: TRBD2; clone_size: few
cdr3_nt: TGCGCCAGCAGCCAGGGGACAGGAGCAGATACGCAGTATTTT; cdr3_aa: CASSQGTGADTQYF; v_call: TRBV4-1; cdr3_length: 14; j_call: TRBJ2-3; d_call: TRBD1; clone_size: few
cdr3_nt: TGCAGTGCTAGACCCTTCCCGGGCTCGAGAGAGACCCAGTACTTC; cdr3_aa: CSARPFPGSRETQYF; v_call: TRBV20-1; cdr3_length: 15; j_call: TRBJ2-5; d_call: NA; clone_size: NA
cdr3_nt: TGCAGTGCTATGGGGGCAGGGGCCTACGAGCAGTACTTC; cdr3_aa: CSAMGAGAYEQYF; v_call: TRBV20-1; cdr3_length: 13; j_call: TRBJ2-7; d_call: NA; clone_size: NA
cdr3_nt: TGTGCCAGCAGCCAAGATCGGGGGAGGGCCCCGGGGGAGCTGTTTTTT; cdr3_aa: CASSQDRGRAPGELFF; v_call: TRBV3-1; cdr3_length: 16; j_call: TRBJ2-2; d_call: TRBD2; clone_size: NA